Listed below are T cell receptor beta chains from one sample, sequenced in a study of early T cells in non-severe SARS-CoV-2 infection. TCRdb independently ran MiXCR on the 5' RACE reads; one entry per CDR3 protein. The sample shows 50,000 to 75,000 distinct CDR3 sequences, almost 9% of them seen only once. This specimen consisted of whole blood, obtained at baseline. These receptor sequences come from an adult who was a healthcare worker with PCR-confirmed SARS-CoV-2 infection or an uninfected control (not recorded which). Each CDR3 is given with its conserved first and last residue. Fields, in order: CDR3 length, V gene, D gene, J gene, clone size, CDR3 DNA, CDR3 protein. D genes are given only for firm matches. Rows give clone size only sometimes, using once, few, many, or a class for an expanded clone.

length: 17
V: TRBV12-3/TRBV12-4
D: .
J: TRBJ2-7
size: few
DNA: TGTGCCAGCAGTTTATCGATCGAGTTTGGCGGTACCTACGAGCAGTACTTC
CDR3: CASSLSIEFGGTYEQYF

length: 17
V: TRBV6-1
D: .
J: TRBJ1-1
size: many
DNA: TGTGCCAGCAGAGGTGAGCCACTCCGGACCATGAACACTGAAGCTTTCTTT
CDR3: CASRGEPLRTMNTEAFF

length: 16
V: TRBV13
D: TRBD1
J: TRBJ2-7
size: many
DNA: TGTGCCAGCAGCTCACTCCCCGGGACAGGGGACTACGAGCAGTACTTC
CDR3: CASSSLPGTGDYEQYF

length: 11
V: TRBV3-1
D: .
J: TRBJ2-7
size: .
DNA: TGTGCCAGCAGTAGAGTCTACGAGCAGTACTTC
CDR3: CASSRVYEQYF

length: 15
V: TRBV11-2
D: .
J: TRBJ2-1
size: .
DNA: TGTGCCAGCACCTTAGGCGTGGCGGACTACAATGAGCAGTTCTTC
CDR3: CASTLGVADYNEQFF

length: 16
V: TRBV10-2
D: TRBD2
J: TRBJ2-5
size: .
DNA: TGCGCCAGCAGTGTGACTAGCGGGATCGCGCGGGAGACCCAGTACTTC
CDR3: CASSVTSGIARETQYF

length: 14
V: TRBV7-3
D: .
J: TRBJ2-2
size: many
DNA: TGTGCCAGCAGGCTAGGACTCCACACCGGGGAGCTGTTTTTT
CDR3: CASRLGLHTGELFF

length: 14
V: TRBV12-3/TRBV12-4
D: .
J: TRBJ1-4
size: .
DNA: TGTGCCAGCAGTTTGTCCCAGGCGGGTGAAAAACTGTTTTTT
CDR3: CASSLSQAGEKLFF

length: 10
V: TRBV29-1
D: TRBD1
J: TRBJ2-7
size: many
DNA: TGCAGCGTTCGGGACAGGGCTGAGTACTTC
CDR3: CSVRDRAEYF

length: 15
V: TRBV27
D: TRBD2
J: TRBJ2-4
size: many
DNA: TGTGCCAGCAGCGAACCGGGACTAGCGTCAAACATTCAGTACTTC
CDR3: CASSEPGLASNIQYF

length: 13
V: TRBV7-3
D: TRBD2
J: TRBJ2-1
size: few
DNA: TGTGCCAGCAGCTGGACTAGTGCCAATGAGCAGTTCTTC
CDR3: CASSWTSANEQFF

length: 16
V: TRBV9
D: TRBD2
J: TRBJ2-1
size: many
DNA: TGTGCCAGCAGCGTCTCTGGACTAGTTGTCTACAATGAGCAGTTCTTC
CDR3: CASSVSGLVVYNEQFF

length: 14
V: TRBV20-1
D: .
J: TRBJ2-7
size: .
DNA: TGCAGTGCTAGAGATGAGGGACTCCTCTACGAGCAGTACTTC
CDR3: CSARDEGLLYEQYF

length: 16
V: TRBV18
D: TRBD1
J: TRBJ2-3
size: .
DNA: TGTGCCAGCTCACCAGTCTTGCAGGGGGCTGGAGATACGCAGTATTTT
CDR3: CASSPVLQGAGDTQYF

length: 16
V: TRBV4-1
D: TRBD2
J: TRBJ2-1
size: many
DNA: TGCGCCAGCAGCCAAAATCTAGCGGGGGGCTACAATGAGCAGTTCTTC
CDR3: CASSQNLAGGYNEQFF

length: 14
V: TRBV20-1
D: TRBD1
J: TRBJ1-5
size: .
DNA: TGCAGTGCTAGTTACAGGGGGCAACGTCAGCCCCAGCATTTT
CDR3: CSASYRGQRQPQHF

length: 11
V: TRBV2
D: .
J: TRBJ1-6
size: .
DNA: TGTGCCAGCAGTGAATATTCACCCCTCCACTTT
CDR3: CASSEYSPLHF

length: 14
V: TRBV7-9
D: TRBD2
J: TRBJ2-1
size: many
DNA: TGTGCCAGCGTGAGCGGGAGACAGGCCAATGAGCAGTTCTTC
CDR3: CASVSGRQANEQFF

length: 13
V: TRBV6-1
D: .
J: TRBJ2-1
size: .
DNA: TGTGCCAGCAGCGACTGGAGTGGGGGGGAGCAGTTCTTC
CDR3: CASSDWSGGEQFF

length: 15
V: TRBV5-4
D: .
J: TRBJ2-6
size: few
DNA: TGTGCCAGCAGCTCACCAGGGAACGGGGCCAACGCCCTGACTTTC
CDR3: CASSSPGNGANALTF

length: 12
V: TRBV7-9
D: .
J: TRBJ2-1
size: many
DNA: TGTGCCAGCAGCCCCCCAAACAATGAGCAGTTCTTC
CDR3: CASSPPNNEQFF

length: 13
V: TRBV27
D: .
J: TRBJ1-2
size: many
DNA: TGTGCCAGCAGACGCGGGGTTTCTGGGGGCTACACCTTC
CDR3: CASRRGVSGGYTF